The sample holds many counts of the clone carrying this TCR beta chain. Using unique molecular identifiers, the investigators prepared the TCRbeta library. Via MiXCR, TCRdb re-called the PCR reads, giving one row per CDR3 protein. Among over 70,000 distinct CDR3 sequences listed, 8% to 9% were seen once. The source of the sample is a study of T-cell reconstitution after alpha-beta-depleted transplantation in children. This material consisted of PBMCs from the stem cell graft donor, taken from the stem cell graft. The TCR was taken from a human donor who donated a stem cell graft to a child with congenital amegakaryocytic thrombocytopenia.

CDR3 nucleotide sequence: TGCGCCAGCAGCTTGGCCCCTAGCGGGGCCTACGAGCAGTACTTC. Translated, it gives CASSLAPSGAYEQYF. This sequence joins TRBV5-1 and TRBJ2-7; 9 bases match TRBD2. V was pared by 0 bases and J by 2 bases, with 3 bases of the junction left unmatched. CDR3 length: 15 amino acids. The germline V gene encodes CDR1 SGHRS and CDR2 YFSETQ.